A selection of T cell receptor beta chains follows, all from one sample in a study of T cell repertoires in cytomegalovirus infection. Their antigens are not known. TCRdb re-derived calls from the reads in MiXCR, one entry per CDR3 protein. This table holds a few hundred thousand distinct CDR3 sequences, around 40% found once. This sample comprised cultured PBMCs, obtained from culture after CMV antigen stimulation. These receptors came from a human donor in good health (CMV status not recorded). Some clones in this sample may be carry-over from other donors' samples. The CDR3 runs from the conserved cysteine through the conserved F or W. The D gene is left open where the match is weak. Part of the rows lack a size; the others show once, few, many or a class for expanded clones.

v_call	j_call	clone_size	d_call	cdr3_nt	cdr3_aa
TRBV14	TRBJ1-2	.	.	TGTGCCAGCAGCCAAGTTATCAGGGGAGGCGGCTACACCTTC	CASSQVIRGGGYTF
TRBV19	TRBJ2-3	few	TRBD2	TGTGCCAGTAGTTTACTAGCGGGGGCCTTCTATACGCAGTATTTT	CASSLLAGAFYTQYF
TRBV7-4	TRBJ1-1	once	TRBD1	TGTGCCAGCAGCTTGTTGACAGGGGACACTGAAGCTTTCTTT	CASSLLTGDTEAFF
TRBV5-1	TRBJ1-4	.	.	TGCGCCAGCTCCAGGAACACTAATGAAAAACTGTTTTTT	CASSRNTNEKLFF
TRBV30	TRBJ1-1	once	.	TGTGCCTGGAACCACAGGTGGGACACTCCAATGAACACTGAAGCTTTCTTT	CAWNHRWDTPMNTEAFF
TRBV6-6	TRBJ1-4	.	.	TGTGCCAGCAGTTACAGGTCCGGAGAAAAACTGTTTTTT	CASSYRSGEKLFF
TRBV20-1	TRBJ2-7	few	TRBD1	TGCAGTGCTAGAGATCCGGGACAGGGTCGCTTTGAGCAGTACTTC	CSARDPGQGRFEQYF
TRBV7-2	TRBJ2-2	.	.	TGTGCCAGCAAGCCCACAGGGTACACCGGGGAGCTGTTTTTT	CASKPTGYTGELFF
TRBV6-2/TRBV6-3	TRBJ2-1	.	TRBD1	TGTGCCAGCAGTTGGACAGGGGTTTACAATGAGCAGTTCTTC	CASSWTGVYNEQFF
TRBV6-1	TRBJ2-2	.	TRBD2	TGTGCCAGGCCCCCTCGACTAGCGGGAGCCGGGGAGCTGTTTTTT	CARPPRLAGAGELFF
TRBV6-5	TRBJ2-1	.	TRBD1	TGTGCCAGCAGTGGACAGGGGATCCATGAGCAGTTCTTC	CASSGQGIHEQFF
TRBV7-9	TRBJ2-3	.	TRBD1	TGTGCCAGCAGCCGGGACAGGGCCATATCGGATACGCAGTATTTT	CASSRDRAISDTQYF
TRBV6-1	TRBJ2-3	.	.	TGTGCCAGCAAAGGGGGTACTGTCACAGATACGCAGTATTTT	CASKGGTVTDTQYF
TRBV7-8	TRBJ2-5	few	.	TGTGCCAGCAGCCCAATTGGGGGCAGGGGAATTTGGGAGACCCAGTACTTC	CASSPIGGRGIWETQYF
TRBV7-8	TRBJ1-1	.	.	TGTGCCAGCAGCACAAATCGACAGGATATCGGGTTGAACACTGAAGCTTTCTTT	CASSTNRQDIGLNTEAFF
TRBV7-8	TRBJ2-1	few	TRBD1	TGTGCCAGCAGCTCCCACAGGGGGAATGAGCAGTTCTTC	CASSSHRGNEQFF
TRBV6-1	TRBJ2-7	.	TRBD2	TGTGCCAGCAGTCACGATAGCGGGAGGGCCTACGAGCAGTACTTC	CASSHDSGRAYEQYF
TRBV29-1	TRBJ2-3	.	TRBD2	TGCAGCGTCCTTGGACTAGCGGGAGATACGCAGTATTTT	CSVLGLAGDTQYF
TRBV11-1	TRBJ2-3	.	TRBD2	TGTGCCAGCAGCTCGGGAGCGGGGGGAGTCACAGATACGCAGTATTTT	CASSSGAGGVTDTQYF
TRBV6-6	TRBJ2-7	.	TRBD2	TGTGCCAGCAGTCAGACTAGCGGGGATTACGAGCAGTACTTC	CASSQTSGDYEQYF
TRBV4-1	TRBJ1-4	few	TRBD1	TGCGCCAGCAGCATACACCCCGGGGACAGGACGGAAAAACTGTTTTTT	CASSIHPGDRTEKLFF
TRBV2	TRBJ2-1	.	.	TGTGCCAGCAGTGAAATGTCGGCAGGGCAGAGCGATGAGCAGTTCTTC	CASSEMSAGQSDEQFF
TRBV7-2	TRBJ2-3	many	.	TGTGCCAGCAGCTTAGGGCCTAGTGGGGCCGCAGATACGCAGTATTTT	CASSLGPSGAADTQYF
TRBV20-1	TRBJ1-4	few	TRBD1	TGCAGTGCTAGAGGCGGACAGGGTTTGGAAAAACTGTTTTTT	CSARGGQGLEKLFF
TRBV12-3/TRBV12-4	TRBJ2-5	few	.	TGTGCCAGCAGTTTAGGTCCCGGAGGGGAGACCCAGTACTTC	CASSLGPGGETQYF
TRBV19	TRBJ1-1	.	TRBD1	TGTGCCAGTAGTTCGCTCCCGATGGTCGGGGACAGGCGAATGAACACTGAAGCTTTCTTT	CASSSLPMVGDRRMNTEAFF
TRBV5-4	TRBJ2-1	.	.	TGTGCCAGCAGCTTCTGGCTAGGACCCTACAATGAGCAGTTCTTC	CASSFWLGPYNEQFF
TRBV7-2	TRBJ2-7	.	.	TGTGCCAGCAGCTTGCTACGCCTCGAGGGCGAGCAGTACTTC	CASSLLRLEGEQYF
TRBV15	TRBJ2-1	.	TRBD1	TGTGCCACCAGCACCAGGGGGCCTACATTCAATGAGCAGTTCTTC	CATSTRGPTFNEQFF
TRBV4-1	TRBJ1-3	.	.	TGCGCCAGCAGCCATCCCGGGGGACTGACCTCTGGAAACACCATATATTTT	CASSHPGGLTSGNTIYF
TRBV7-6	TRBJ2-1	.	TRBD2	TGTGCCAGCAGCTTAGAGCGGGGACTCTTC	CASSLERGLF
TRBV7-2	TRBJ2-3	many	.	TGTGCCAGCAGCCCCTCGGCGGGGTGGGGCACAGATACGCAGTATTTT	CASSPSAGWGTDTQYF
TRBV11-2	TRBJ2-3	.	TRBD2	TGTGCCAGCAGCTTAGAGGGACTAGCGGGGGGCGCAGATACGCAGTATTTT	CASSLEGLAGGADTQYF